This entry lists 29 T cell receptor beta chains sequenced from one sample in a study of cytomegalovirus exposure and HLA in healthy donors (dated by TCRdb to about 2017). Receptors were amplified or captured by the immunoSEQ multiplex PCR assay. In its TCRdb copy, this immuneACCESS table keeps in-frame sequences only and misses some clones. Where compared with another copy, unresolved V genes explain less than half of these, and the others have no known cause. The sample table shows hundreds of thousands of clones, and just under 90% are seen once. Of the sample, 2.6% is held by the ten largest clones. Sequenced material: PBMCs. The receptors originated from a young man in good health and CMV-seronegative.

This clone was seen only once. The chain employs TRBV18 and TRBJ2-5; TRBD2 matches at 14 bases. The CDR3 extends over 19 amino acids. The germline gives CDR1 KGHSH, CDR2 LQKENI. Unmatched junction bases numbered 11, after V lost 0 bases and J lost 5 bases. CDR3 bases: TGTGCCAGCTCACCACCGACCGGGACTAGCGGGAGATCTCCTGAGACCCAGTACTTC. This gives the protein CASSPPTGTSGRSPETQYF. The full variable domain, in which reference TRBV18 and TRBJ2-5 provide the parts outside the CDR3, is NAGVMQNPRHLVRRRGQEARLRCSPMKGHSHVYWYRQLPEEGLKFMVYLQKENIIDESGMPKERFSAEFPKEGPSILRIQQVVRGDSAAYFCASSPPTGTSGRSPETQYFGPGTRLLVL.

This clone was seen once. CDR3 residues: CASSSHRDRGPRELFF. CDR3 DNA: TGTGCCAGTAGTAGCCACCGGGACAGGGGGCCGAGGGAGCTGTTTTTT. This chain links TRBV19 with TRBJ2-2, with 12 nucleotides matching TRBD1. Per germline, CDR1 LNHDA and CDR2 SQIVND (reference sequence). The V and J ends lost 4 bases and 9 bases, in that order; junction bases with no gene match: 9. The CDR3 is 16 amino acids.

The chain links TRBV5-4 to TRBJ2-1, with TRBD2 as a possible D gene (6 bases). This CDR3 is 14 amino acids long. Deletions cut 7 bases from V and 4 bases from J, with 15 bases between. In germline, CDR1 is SGHNT, CDR2 YYREEE (reference sequence). CDR3 nucleotide sequence: TGTGCCAGCCTCCGAACGGGGGAGTACAATGAGCAGTTCTTC. It yields the protein CASLRTGEYNEQFF.

V gene TRBV30 combines with J gene TRBJ1-2; TRBD1 aligns across 10 bases. The germline gives CDR1 GTSNPN, CDR2 SVGIG (reference sequence). This CDR3 is 14 amino acids long. The V gene end was trimmed by 8 bases and the J gene end by 4 bases; junction bases not matched to a gene: 10. CDR3 coding DNA: TGTGCCAGAGCAGACAGGGGGCAGTTCTATGGCTACACCTTC. This gives the protein CARADRGQFYGYTF.

The chain couples TRBV5-6 to TRBJ2-3; TRBD1 is a possible D gene (6 bases). V shed 0 bases and J shed 5 bases, with 10 bases lying between them. This CDR3 has 14 residues. Germline V CDR1 and CDR2: SGHDT, YYEEEE. CDR3 sequence reads: CASSLGLQGDTQYF. CDR3 nucleotides: TGTGCCAGCAGCTTGGGACTACAGGGAGATACGCAGTATTTT.

The chain recombines TRBV7-9 with TRBJ1-1; D unclear. Trimming took off 3 bases at V and 0 bases at J, with 8 bases between the two ends. The V gene's germline CDR1 is SEHNR and CDR2 FQNEAQ (reference sequence). This CDR3 contains 14 residues. The CDR3 region has the DNA TGTGCCAGCAGCTTCTTCGGGTTGAACACTGAAGCTTTCTTT. Protein sequence: CASSFFGLNTEAFF.

In its sample, this clone was seen once. The chain joins TRBV4-3 to TRBJ1-1; D might be TRBD1 (5 bases). The CDR3 runs 15 residues. The V gene's germline CDR1 is LGHNA and CDR2 YSLEER. Trimming removed 0 bases from V and 1 base from J, with 9 bases in between. The CDR3 region is CASSQELGQNTEAFF. As DNA, the CDR3 is TGCGCCAGCAGCCAAGAGCTCGGACAGAACACTGAAGCTTTCTTT.

The V and J genes are TRBV9 and TRBJ1-2; TRBD1 aligns across 9 bases. J gave up 8 bases and V 6 bases, and 11 bases lay outside the gene matches. The CDR3 has 14 amino acids. Germline assignment: CDR1 SGDLS and CDR2 YYNGEE. CDR3: CASNPGQGFSGYTF. CDR3 sequence (DNA): TGTGCCAGCAATCCGGGACAGGGTTTTTCGGGCTACACCTTC.

The chain employs TRBV7-9 and TRBJ1-6; no clear D gene. From germline, CDR1 is SEHNR and CDR2 FQNEAQ (reference sequence). Trimming pared 1 base from V and 9 bases from J, leaving 16 bases between. This CDR3 contains 16 residues. The CDR3 sequence: CASSLGGRIGFSPLHF. CDR3 DNA sequence: TGTGCCAGCAGCTTAGGTGGGAGGATTGGGTTTTCACCCCTCCACTTT.

This clone was detected a few times. The chain recombines TRBV4-3 with TRBJ2-2; 10 bases fit TRBD2. In germline, CDR1 is LGHNA, CDR2 YSLEER. Germline trimming cut 1 base from V and 3 bases from J; bases unmatched to any gene: 5. This CDR3 is built from 17 residues. The CDR3 DNA follows: TGCGCCAGCAGCCAAGGTCTAGCGGGAGACCACACCGGGGAGCTGTTTTTT. This gives the protein CASSQGLAGDHTGELFF.

J is TRBJ2-1 and V is TRBV28; TRBD2 agrees at 13 bases. The V gene end was trimmed by 11 bases and the J gene end by 7 bases; junction bases not matched to a gene: 5. This CDR3 has 13 amino acids. CDR1 is MDHEN, CDR2 SYDVKM, per germline. CDR3 bases: TGTGCCGGGGGACTAGCGGGGACTAATGAGCAGTTCTTC. It specifies CAGGLAGTNEQFF.

The chain joins TRBV4-2 to TRBJ2-2; D gene ambiguous. CDR1 and CDR2 (germline): LGHNA, YNFKEQ. Trimming cost V 7 bases and J 7 bases, with 7 bases left between them. The CDR3 loop spans 11 amino acids. The CDR3 bases are TGTGCCAGCATGAGTGGCGGGGAGCTGTTTTTT. It codes for CASMSGGELFF.

The chain couples TRBV4-3 to TRBJ2-3, with 9 nucleotides matching TRBD2. The germline V gene has CDR1 LGHNA and CDR2 YSLEER. CDR3 length equals 16 residues. The V and J ends lost 3 bases and 0 bases, in that order; junction bases with no gene match: 4. The CDR3 region has the DNA TGCGCCAGCAGCCAGCATGGACTAGCGAGCACAGATACGCAGTATTTT. Encoded protein: CASSQHGLASTDTQYF.

V and J are TRBV7-7 and TRBJ2-7; 7 nucleotides align to TRBD1. CDR1 is SSHAT, CDR2 FNYEAQ, per germline (reference sequence). V trimming: 5 bases; J trimming: 3 bases; junction bases outside the gene matches: 4. The CDR3 is 13 amino acids. The CDR3 DNA sequence: TGTGCCAGCAGCCAGAGGACAGGCTACGAGCAGTACTTC. It is translated as CASSQRTGYEQYF.

The chain has TRBV4-1 and TRBJ2-7, with 8 bases that match TRBD2. Trimming cost V 0 bases and J 4 bases; bases outside gene matches: 5. Germline V CDR1 and CDR2: MGHRA, YSYEKL. CDR3 length equals 15 residues. This chain's CDR3 is CASSQETGGPYEQYF. For the CDR3, the DNA is TGCGCCAGCAGCCAAGAAACGGGAGGGCCTTACGAGCAGTACTTC.

The count of this clone is one. The chain uses TRBV4-3 and TRBJ1-1, with 10 nucleotides matching TRBD1. Trimming took 1 base from V and 4 from J; bases not matched to a gene: 6. In germline, CDR1 is LGHNA, CDR2 YSLEER. The CDR3 contains 16 residues. The chain's CDR3 is CASSQVSGQGGTEAFF. In DNA form, the CDR3 reads TGCGCCAGCAGCCAAGTTTCAGGACAGGGGGGCACTGAAGCTTTCTTT.

This chain joins TRBV6-1 and TRBJ1-2; 7 bases map to TRBD1. J lost 8 bases, V lost 11 bases, and 11 bases had no gene match. Germline CDR1 is MNHNS and CDR2 is SASEGT. The CDR3 contains 12 residues. CDR3: CAGRQGGGGYTF. CDR3 sequence (DNA): TGTGCCGGAAGACAGGGAGGCGGCGGCTACACCTTC.

This clone occurred once. The chain links TRBV29-1 to TRBJ2-3, with D possibly matching TRBD2 (6 bases). Germline V gene sequence: CDR1 SQVTM, CDR2 ANQGSEA. Trimming left V 0 bases short and J 3 bases short, with 10 bases between. The CDR3 totals 14 residues. This CDR3 is CSVEELAGTDTQYF. CDR3 in DNA: TGCAGCGTTGAAGAACTAGCAGGTACAGATACGCAGTATTTT.

The genes are TRBV5-1 and TRBJ2-2, with 10 positions matching TRBD1. V shed 4 bases, J shed 7 bases, and the junction held 4 bases outside the gene matches. This CDR3 contains 14 residues. The germline V gene encodes CDR1 SGHRS and CDR2 YFSETQ. DNA for the CDR3: TGCGCCAGCAGCAGGGGACAGGGGATCGGGGAGCTGTTTTTT. Translated: CASSRGQGIGELFF.

CDR3 bases: TGCAGCGTTGAAGAAGCAGGGGGCCGTGAGACCCAGTACTTC. Protein product: CSVEEAGGRETQYF. J is TRBJ2-5 and V is TRBV29-1; 8 nucleotides align to TRBD1. The CDR3 consists of 14 residues. The trim removed 0 bases at V and 5 bases at J, leaving 5 bases unmatched. Per germline, CDR1 SQVTM and CDR2 ANQGSEA. Complete variable domain (other parts from reference TRBV29-1 and TRBJ2-5): SAVISQKPSRDICQRGTSLTIQCQVDSQVTMMFWYRQQPGQSLTLIATANQGSEATYESGFVIDKFPISRPNLTFSTLTVSNMSPEDSSIYLCSVEEAGGRETQYFGPGTRLLVL.

The genes are TRBV28 and TRBJ2-3, with D possibly TRBD2 on 6 matching bases. Between the trimmed V and J ends, which lost 3 bases and 5 bases, there was a span of 15 bases. This CDR3 contains 15 residues. The germline CDR1 and CDR2 sequences are MDHEN and SYDVKM. The CDR3 DNA reads as TGTGCCAGCAGTTTCGGCGGGATGAGGGGAGATACGCAGTATTTT. As protein: CASSFGGMRGDTQYF.

The chain uses TRBV5-1 and TRBJ2-2; 9 bases map to TRBD1. V shed 4 bases, J shed 5 bases, and the junction held 9 bases outside the gene matches. CDR1 is SGHRS, CDR2 YFSETQ, per germline. The length of the CDR3 is 16 residues. For the CDR3, the DNA is TGCGCCAGCAGCGTAACAGGGGGCTTCAGGACCGGGGAGCTGTTTTTT. Translating it yields CASSVTGGFRTGELFF.

The chain links TRBV5-4 to TRBJ2-5; TRBD2 matches at 7 bases. Germline V gene sequence: CDR1 SGHNT, CDR2 YYREEE (reference sequence). The CDR3 sequence is 15 residues long. The J segment lost 4 bases and the V segment lost 4 bases, leaving 10 bases of the junction unmatched. The CDR3 sequence: CASSGGVDRAETQYF. The CDR3 DNA reads TGTGCCAGCAGCGGGGGGGTTGATAGGGCAGAGACCCAGTACTTC. Full variable domain (missing parts from reference TRBV5-4 and TRBJ2-5): ETGVTQSPTHLIKTRGQQVTLRCSSQSGHNTVSWYQQALGQGPQFIFQYYREEENGRGNFPPRFSGLQFPNYSSELNVNALELDDSALYLCASSGGVDRAETQYFGPGTRLLVL.

V usage is TRBV6-6 and J usage is TRBJ2-3; D is possibly TRBD1 (5 bases). Trimming removed 1 base from V and 3 bases from J, with 11 bases in between. Germline CDR1 is MNHNY and CDR2 is SVGAGI (reference sequence). This CDR3 has 15 amino acids. This chain's CDR3 is CASSYLGQGTDTQYF. CDR3 in DNA: TGTGCCAGCAGTTACTTGGGGCAGGGAACAGATACGCAGTATTTT.

This rearrangement joins TRBV28 to TRBJ2-7, with 8 nucleotides matching TRBD1. Losses at the gene ends were 3 bases for V and 3 bases for J; bases not matched to a gene: 4. The germline V gene has CDR1 MDHEN and CDR2 SYDVKM. The CDR3 loop spans 14 amino acids. CDR3 protein: CASSLAGQVYEQYF. CDR3 nucleotides: TGTGCCAGCAGTTTGGCGGGACAGGTCTACGAGCAGTACTTC.

This clone appeared a single time. The chain has TRBV13 and TRBJ2-5; possibly TRBD1 for D (7 bases). The CDR3 is 16 amino acids. CDR1 is PRHDT and CDR2 is FYEKMQ in the germline V gene (reference sequence). Trimming removed 3 bases at V and 9 bases at J, with 23 bases between. The DNA for the CDR3 is TGTGCCAGCAGCTTGTCGCCGGGAGACAGGGAGGTAGCCCAGTACTTC. Amino acid sequence: CASSLSPGDREVAQYF.

The chain employs TRBV5-1 and TRBJ1-4; a weak D match, TRBD1 (5 bases). V dropped 5 bases and J dropped 8 bases, with 19 bases sitting between them. CDR3 length: 15 residues. Germline CDR1 and CDR2: SGHRS and YFSETQ. The CDR3 sequence: CASRLNRGGGEKLFF. CDR3 nucleotides: TGCGCCAGCAGGTTGAATAGGGGTGGTGGAGAAAAACTGTTTTTT. Drawing the rest from reference TRBV5-1 and TRBJ1-4, the complete variable domain is KAGVTQTPRYLIKTRGQQVTLSCSPISGHRSVSWYQQTPGQGLQFLFEYFSETQRNKGNFPGRFSGRQFSNSRSEMNVSTLELGDSALYLCASRLNRGGGEKLFFGSGTQLSVL.

The CDR3 reads CASRRGQGRTEAFF. CDR3 bases: TGTGCCAGCAGAAGGGGACAGGGGAGGACTGAAGCTTTCTTT. The chain recombines TRBV28 with TRBJ1-1; 10 nucleotides line up with TRBD1. V lost 6 bases to trimming and J lost 5 bases; unmatched junction nucleotides: 6. The CDR3 extends over 14 amino acids. From germline, CDR1 is MDHEN and CDR2 SYDVKM.

This clone has just one count. V is TRBV10-1 and J is TRBJ2-7; 7 bases fit TRBD2. Germline-derived CDR1 and CDR2 are WNHNN and SYGVQD (reference sequence). The CDR3 is 14 residues long. V lost 2 bases and J lost 4; bases outside the gene matches: 5. CDR3 DNA sequence: TGCGCCAGCAGTGAGGGGCTAGCGGTGTACGAGCAGTACTTC. This gives the protein CASSEGLAVYEQYF.